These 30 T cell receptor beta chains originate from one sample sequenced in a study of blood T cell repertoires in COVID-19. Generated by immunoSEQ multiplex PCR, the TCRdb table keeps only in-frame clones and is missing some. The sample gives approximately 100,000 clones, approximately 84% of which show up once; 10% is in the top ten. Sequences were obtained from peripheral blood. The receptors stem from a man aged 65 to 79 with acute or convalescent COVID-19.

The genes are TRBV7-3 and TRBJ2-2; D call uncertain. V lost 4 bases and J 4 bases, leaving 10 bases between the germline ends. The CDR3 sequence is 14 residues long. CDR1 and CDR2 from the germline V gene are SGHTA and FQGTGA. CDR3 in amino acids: CASSSSSITGELFF. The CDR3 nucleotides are TGTGCCAGCAGCTCCTCTAGTATCACCGGGGAGCTGTTTTTT.

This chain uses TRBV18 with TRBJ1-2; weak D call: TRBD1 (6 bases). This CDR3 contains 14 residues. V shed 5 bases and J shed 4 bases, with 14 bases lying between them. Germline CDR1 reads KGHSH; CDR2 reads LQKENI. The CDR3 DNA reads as TGTGCCAGCTCAGCAAGCCGGGACATCTATGGCTACACCTTC. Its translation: CASSASRDIYGYTF.

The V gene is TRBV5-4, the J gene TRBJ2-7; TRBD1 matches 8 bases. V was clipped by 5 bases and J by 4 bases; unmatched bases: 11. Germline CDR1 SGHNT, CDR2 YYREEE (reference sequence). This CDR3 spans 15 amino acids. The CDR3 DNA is TGTGCCAGCAGATACTTGGGAACAGGGGGATACGAGCAGTACTTC. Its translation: CASRYLGTGGYEQYF.

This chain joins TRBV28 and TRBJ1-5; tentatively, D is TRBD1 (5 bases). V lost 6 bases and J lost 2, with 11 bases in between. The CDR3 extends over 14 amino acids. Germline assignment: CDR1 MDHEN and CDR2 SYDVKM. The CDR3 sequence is CASRTVFGNQPQHF. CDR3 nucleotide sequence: TGTGCCAGCAGGACAGTATTCGGCAATCAGCCCCAGCATTTT.

CDR3 nucleotides: TGTGCCAGCAAGGGACAGGAGTACGAGCAGTACTTC. Its translation is CASKGQEYEQYF. The rearrangement joins TRBV28 to TRBJ2-7; TRBD1 agrees at 8 bases. CDR1 and CDR2 (germline): MDHEN, SYDVKM. The CDR3 is 12 amino acids. V lost 7 bases, J lost 4 bases, and 3 bases stayed unmatched.

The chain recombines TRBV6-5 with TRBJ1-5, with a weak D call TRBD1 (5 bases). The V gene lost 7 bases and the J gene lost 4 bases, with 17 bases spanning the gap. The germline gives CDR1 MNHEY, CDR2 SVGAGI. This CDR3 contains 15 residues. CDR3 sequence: CASTGATRVNQPQHF. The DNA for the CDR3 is TGTGCCAGCACCGGAGCGACCAGGGTAAATCAGCCCCAGCATTTT.

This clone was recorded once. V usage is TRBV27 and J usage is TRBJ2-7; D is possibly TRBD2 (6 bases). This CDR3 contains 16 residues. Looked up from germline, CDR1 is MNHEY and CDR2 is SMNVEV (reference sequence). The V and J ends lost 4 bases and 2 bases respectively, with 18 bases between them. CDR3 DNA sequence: TGTGCCAGCAGTTCTAGGAGGGCGGGAAGGACCTACGAGCAGTACTTC. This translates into CASSSRRAGRTYEQYF.

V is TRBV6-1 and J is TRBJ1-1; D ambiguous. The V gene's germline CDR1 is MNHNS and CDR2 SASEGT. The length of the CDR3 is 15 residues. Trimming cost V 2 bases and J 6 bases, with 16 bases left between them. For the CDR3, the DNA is TGTGCCAGCAGTGAAATGGCAGGCAGCTTTTCTGAAGCTTTCTTT. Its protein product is CASSEMAGSFSEAFF.

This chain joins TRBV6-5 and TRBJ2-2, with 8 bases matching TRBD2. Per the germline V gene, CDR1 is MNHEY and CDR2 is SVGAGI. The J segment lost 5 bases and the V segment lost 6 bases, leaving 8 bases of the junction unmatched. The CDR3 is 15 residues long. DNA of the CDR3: TGTGCCAGCAGAAATTCTCAGCGGGGGACCGGGGAGCTGTTTTTT. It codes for CASRNSQRGTGELFF.

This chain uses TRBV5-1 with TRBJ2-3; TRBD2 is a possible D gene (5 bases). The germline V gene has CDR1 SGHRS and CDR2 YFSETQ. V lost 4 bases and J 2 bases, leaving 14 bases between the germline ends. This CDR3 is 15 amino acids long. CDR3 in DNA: TGCGCCAGCAGCCCCCCGGGGATTAACACAGATACGCAGTATTTT. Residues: CASSPPGINTDTQYF.

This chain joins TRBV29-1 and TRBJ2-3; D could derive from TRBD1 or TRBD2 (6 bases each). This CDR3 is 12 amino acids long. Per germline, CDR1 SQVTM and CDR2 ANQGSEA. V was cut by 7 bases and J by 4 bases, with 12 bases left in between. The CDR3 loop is CSGEGGPDTQYF. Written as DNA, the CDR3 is TGCAGCGGTGAGGGGGGTCCAGATACGCAGTATTTT.

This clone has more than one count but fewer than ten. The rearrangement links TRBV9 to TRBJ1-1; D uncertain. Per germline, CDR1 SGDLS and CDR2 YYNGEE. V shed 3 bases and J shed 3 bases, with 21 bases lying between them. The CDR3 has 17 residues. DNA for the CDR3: TGTGCCAGCAGCGCTCATCCCGGACGGGAGTGGGACACTGAAGCTTTCTTT. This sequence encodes CASSAHPGREWDTEAFF.

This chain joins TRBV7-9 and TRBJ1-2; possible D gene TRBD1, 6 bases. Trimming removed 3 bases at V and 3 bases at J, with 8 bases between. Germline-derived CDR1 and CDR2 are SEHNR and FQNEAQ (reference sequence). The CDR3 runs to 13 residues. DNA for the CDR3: TGTGCCAGCAGCTTCCAGGGGTACTATGGCTACACCTTC. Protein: CASSFQGYYGYTF.

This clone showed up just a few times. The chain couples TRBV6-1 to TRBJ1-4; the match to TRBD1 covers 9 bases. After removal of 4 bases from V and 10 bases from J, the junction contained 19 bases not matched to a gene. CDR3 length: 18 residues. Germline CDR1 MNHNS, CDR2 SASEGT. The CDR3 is CASSAGRLRTGAGVKLFF. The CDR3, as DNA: TGTGCCAGCAGTGCCGGGCGGCTGCGGACAGGGGCTGGTGTAAAACTGTTTTTT.

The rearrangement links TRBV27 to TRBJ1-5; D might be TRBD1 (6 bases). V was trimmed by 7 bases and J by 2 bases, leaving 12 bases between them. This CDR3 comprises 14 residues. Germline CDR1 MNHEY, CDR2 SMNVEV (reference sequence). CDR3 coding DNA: TGTGCCAGCATGTTACAGGGAGGCAATCAGCCCCAGCATTTT. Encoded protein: CASMLQGGNQPQHF.

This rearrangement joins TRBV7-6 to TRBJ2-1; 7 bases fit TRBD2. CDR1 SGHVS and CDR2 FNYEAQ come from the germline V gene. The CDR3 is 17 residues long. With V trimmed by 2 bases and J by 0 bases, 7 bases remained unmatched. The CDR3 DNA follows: TGTGCCAGCAGCTTATATGCGGGCGGGAGCTCCTACAATGAGCAGTTCTTC. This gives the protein CASSLYAGGSSYNEQFF.

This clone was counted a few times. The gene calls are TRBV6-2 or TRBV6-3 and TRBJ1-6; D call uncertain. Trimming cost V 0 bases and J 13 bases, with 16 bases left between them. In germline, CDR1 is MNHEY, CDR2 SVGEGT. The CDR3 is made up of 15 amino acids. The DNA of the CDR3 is TGTGCCAGCAGTTACTCCCTGCGGGGTTTTATCCCCCTCCACTTT. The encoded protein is CASSYSLRGFIPLHF.

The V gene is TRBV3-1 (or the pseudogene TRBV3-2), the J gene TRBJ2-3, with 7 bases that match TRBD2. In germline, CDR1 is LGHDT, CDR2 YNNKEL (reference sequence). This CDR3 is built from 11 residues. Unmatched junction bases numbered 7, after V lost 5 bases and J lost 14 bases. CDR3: CASSAGTKPYF. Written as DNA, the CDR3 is TGTGCCAGCAGCGCCGGGACTAAGCCGTATTTT.

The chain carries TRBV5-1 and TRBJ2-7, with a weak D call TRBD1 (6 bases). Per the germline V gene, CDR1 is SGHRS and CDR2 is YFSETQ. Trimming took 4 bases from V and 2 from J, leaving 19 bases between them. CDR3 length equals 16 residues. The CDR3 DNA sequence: TGCGCCAGCAGCCTAAGACAGGCGGCTGGAACCTACGAGCAGTACTTC. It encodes CASSLRQAAGTYEQYF.

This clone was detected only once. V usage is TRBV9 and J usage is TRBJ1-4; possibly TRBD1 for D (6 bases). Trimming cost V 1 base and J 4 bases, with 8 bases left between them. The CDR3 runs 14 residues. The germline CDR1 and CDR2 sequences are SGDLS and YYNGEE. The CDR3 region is CASSVSGDNEKLFF. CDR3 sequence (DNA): TGTGCCAGCAGCGTATCAGGGGATAATGAAAAACTGTTTTTT.

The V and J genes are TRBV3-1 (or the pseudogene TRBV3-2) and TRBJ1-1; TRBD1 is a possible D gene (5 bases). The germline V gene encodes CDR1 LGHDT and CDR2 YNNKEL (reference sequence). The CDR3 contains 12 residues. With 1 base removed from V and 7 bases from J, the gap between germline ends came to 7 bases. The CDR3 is CASSQGQIEAFF. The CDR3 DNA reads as TGTGCCAGCAGCCAAGGACAGATTGAAGCTTTCTTT.

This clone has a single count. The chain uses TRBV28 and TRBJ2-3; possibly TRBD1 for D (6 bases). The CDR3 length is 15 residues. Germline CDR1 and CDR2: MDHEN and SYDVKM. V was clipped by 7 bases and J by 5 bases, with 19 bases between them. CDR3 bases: TGTGCCAGCAAACCCTCGGGGCAGGGGTTAGATACGCAGTATTTT. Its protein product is CASKPSGQGLDTQYF.

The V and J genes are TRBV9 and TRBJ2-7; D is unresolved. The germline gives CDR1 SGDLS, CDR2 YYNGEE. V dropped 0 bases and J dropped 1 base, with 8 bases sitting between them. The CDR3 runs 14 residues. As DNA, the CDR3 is TGTGCCAGCAGCGTAGGGCAGTTTTCCTACGAGCAGTACTTC. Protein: CASSVGQFSYEQYF.

The CDR3 reads CATSRGQEVETQYF. In nucleotides, the CDR3 is TGTGCCACCAGCAGAGGACAGGAGGTGGAGACCCAGTACTTC. The chain employs TRBV15 and TRBJ2-5; D is possibly TRBD1 (6 bases). V lost 1 base to trimming and J lost 5 bases, with 11 bases between them. The CDR3 totals 14 residues. Germline loops: CDR1 LNHNV, CDR2 YYDKDF (reference sequence). The full variable domain, rest sourced from reference TRBV15 and TRBJ2-5, is DAMVIQNPRYQVTQFGKPVTLSCSQTLNHNVMYWYQQKSSQAPKLLFHYYDKDFNNEADTPDNFQSRRPNTSFCFLDIRSPGLGDTAMYLCATSRGQEVETQYFGPGTRLLVL.

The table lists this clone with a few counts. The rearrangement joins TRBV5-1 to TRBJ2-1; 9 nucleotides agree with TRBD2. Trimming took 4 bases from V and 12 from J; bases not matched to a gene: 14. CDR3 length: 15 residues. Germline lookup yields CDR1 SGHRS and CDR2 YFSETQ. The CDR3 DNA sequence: TGCGCCAGCAGCACAACAGGATCGCGGGAGGGAGCGCAGTTCTTC. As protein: CASSTTGSREGAQFF.

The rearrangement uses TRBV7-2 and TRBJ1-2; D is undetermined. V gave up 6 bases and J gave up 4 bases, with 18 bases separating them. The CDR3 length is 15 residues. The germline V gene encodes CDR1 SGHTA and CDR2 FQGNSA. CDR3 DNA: TGTGCCAGCAGTCCCTCCGGGAAGGGAGGCTATGGCTACACCTTC. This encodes CASSPSGKGGYGYTF.

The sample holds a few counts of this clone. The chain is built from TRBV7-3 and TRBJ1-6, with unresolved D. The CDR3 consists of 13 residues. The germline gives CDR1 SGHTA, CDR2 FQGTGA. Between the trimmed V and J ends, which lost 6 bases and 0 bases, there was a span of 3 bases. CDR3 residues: CASRSSYNSPLHF. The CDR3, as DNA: TGTGCCAGCAGGAGCTCCTATAATTCACCCCTCCACTTT.

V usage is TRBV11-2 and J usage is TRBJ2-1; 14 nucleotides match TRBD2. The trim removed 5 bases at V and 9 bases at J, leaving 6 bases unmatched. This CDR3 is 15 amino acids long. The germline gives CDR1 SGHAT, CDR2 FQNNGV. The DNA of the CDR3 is TGTGCCAGCAGCCTGACTAGCGGGGGGGCGATTGAGCAGTTCTTC. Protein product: CASSLTSGGAIEQFF.

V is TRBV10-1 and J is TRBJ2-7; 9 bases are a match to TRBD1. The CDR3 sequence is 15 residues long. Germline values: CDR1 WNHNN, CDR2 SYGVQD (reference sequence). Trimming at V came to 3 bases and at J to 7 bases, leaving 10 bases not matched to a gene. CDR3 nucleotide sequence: TGCGCCAGCAGTGATGCCGGGACAGGGTTGTGGGAGCAGTACTTC. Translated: CASSDAGTGLWEQYF.

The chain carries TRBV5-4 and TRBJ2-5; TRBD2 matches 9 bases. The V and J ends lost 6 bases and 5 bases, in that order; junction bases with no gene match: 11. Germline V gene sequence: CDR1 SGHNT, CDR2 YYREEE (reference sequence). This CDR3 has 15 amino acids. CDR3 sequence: CASKDGGRASETQYF. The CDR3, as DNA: TGTGCCAGCAAAGATGGCGGGAGGGCCTCGGAGACCCAGTACTTC.